The table lists the clone carrying this T cell receptor beta chain with many counts. These data originate in a study of T cells after posttransplantation cyclophosphamide. Losses at the gene ends were 3 bases for V and 2 bases for J; bases not matched to a gene: 4. Germline V lookup: CDR1 SGHRS, CDR2 YFSETQ. This CDR3 has 14 residues. The protocol was immunoSEQ multiplex PCR, while the TCRdb copy is restricted to in-frame clones and leaves out a portion. Altogether around 34,000 clones were found in the sample, and no singletons occur. The specimen sequenced was PBMCs. The origin of this receptor is a man aged 50 or older in good health, CMV-negative, and a related stem cell transplant donor. This chain joins TRBV5-1 and TRBJ2-7; 8 bases map to TRBD1. This CDR3 reads CASSWGTGPYEQYF. The CDR3 DNA follows: TGCGCCAGCAGCTGGGGGACAGGTCCCTACGAGCAGTACTTC.